What follows are 5 T cell receptor beta chains derived from one specimen sequenced in a study of blood T cell repertoires in COVID-19. Profiled with immunoSEQ multiplex PCR; TCRdb holds only in-frame clones, not every one. The table records 150,000 to 200,000 clones, 70% to 90% of them present only once. Sequenced: peripheral blood. These receptors were collected from a man in his 70s with active or convalescent COVID-19.

The genes are TRBV28 and TRBJ2-3, with 9 positions matching TRBD2. The CDR3 has 15 residues. Trimming at V came to 5 bases and at J to 2 bases, leaving 5 bases not matched to a gene. Germline V gene lookup returns CDR1 MDHEN and CDR2 SYDVKM. The CDR3 coding sequence is TGTGCCAGCAGTCCTAGCGGGGTAACCACAGATACGCAGTATTTT. Its protein product is CASSPSGVTTDTQYF.

The V and J genes are TRBV24-1 and TRBJ2-5; 11 nucleotides match TRBD1. This CDR3 has 16 residues. Germline values: CDR1 KGHDR, CDR2 SFDVKD. After removal of 3 bases from V and 1 base from J, the junction contained 3 bases not matched to a gene. CDR3 loop: CATSDRGTGGQETQYF. CDR3 DNA: TGTGCCACCAGTGATCGTGGGACAGGGGGCCAAGAGACCCAGTACTTC.

This chain connects TRBV5-6 to TRBJ2-1, with D perhaps TRBD2 (5 bases). The germline V and J ends were trimmed by 4 bases and 9 bases, with 11 bases remaining between them. The CDR3 runs 12 residues. Germline V gene lookup returns CDR1 SGHDT and CDR2 YYEEEE. The CDR3: CASSNRRGEQFF. The CDR3 nucleotides read TGTGCCAGCAGCAATAGACGGGGTGAGCAGTTCTTC.

The chain carries TRBV9 and TRBJ2-3, with D perhaps matching TRBD2 (5 bases). The germline V and J ends were trimmed by 2 bases and 5 bases, with 9 bases remaining between them. The CDR3 covers 13 residues. The germline V gene has CDR1 SGDLS and CDR2 YYNGEE. The CDR3 here is CASSVGVGDTQYF. CDR3 nucleotide sequence: TGTGCCAGCAGCGTCGGGGTGGGAGATACGCAGTATTTT.

This chain uses TRBV5-1 with TRBJ2-1; 13 bases agree with TRBD2. The CDR3 runs to 18 residues. The V segment lost 4 bases and the J segment 7 bases; nucleotides outside the gene matches: 14. Germline-derived CDR1 and CDR2 are SGHRS and YFSETQ. CDR3 sequence reads: CASSLPRTSGGARNEQFF. The CDR3 DNA reads TGCGCCAGCAGCCTCCCACGAACTAGCGGGGGGGCAAGGAATGAGCAGTTCTTC. Full variable domain (remainder filled in from reference TRBV5-1 and TRBJ2-1): KAGVTQTPRYLIKTRGQQVTLSCSPISGHRSVSWYQQTPGQGLQFLFEYFSETQRNKGNFPGRFSGRQFSNSRSEMNVSTLELGDSALYLCASSLPRTSGGARNEQFFGPGTRLTVL.